This T cell receptor beta chain was identified during a study of CD8 T cells in ankylosing spondylitis. General observations from the study: According to the report, clones linked to the disease were significantly enriched in matched synovial fluid samples taken from ankylosing spondylitis patients. Among TCR beta sequences, a motif of several highly homologous variants appeared characteristic of ankylosing spondylitis blood. Disease-linked clones displayed a CD8+ phenotype and appeared relatively rarely in peripheral blood.

A quantitative 5'-RACE method, one with molecular barcodes, was used to make TCR beta libraries. TCRdb used MiXCR to reprocess the 5' RACE reads, holding one entry per CDR3 protein. This table has about 130,000 distinct CDR3 sequences, over 9.5% appearing once. This clonotype came up many times. Its antigen is currently unknown. This clonotype was sampled from a female donor with ankylosing spondylitis or in good health (not recorded which). The sample taken for sequencing was blood, either unsorted or a sorted T cell fraction (not recorded which).

CDR3 nucleotide sequence: TGTGCCAGCAGCAAGACCTACGAGCAGTACTTC. Its protein product is CASSKTYEQYF. The J gene is TRBJ2-7, the V gene TRBV6-6; D call uncertain. CDR3 length equals 11 residues. From germline, CDR1 is MNHNY and CDR2 SVGAGI (reference sequence). V shed 6 bases and J shed 2 bases, with 5 bases lying between them.